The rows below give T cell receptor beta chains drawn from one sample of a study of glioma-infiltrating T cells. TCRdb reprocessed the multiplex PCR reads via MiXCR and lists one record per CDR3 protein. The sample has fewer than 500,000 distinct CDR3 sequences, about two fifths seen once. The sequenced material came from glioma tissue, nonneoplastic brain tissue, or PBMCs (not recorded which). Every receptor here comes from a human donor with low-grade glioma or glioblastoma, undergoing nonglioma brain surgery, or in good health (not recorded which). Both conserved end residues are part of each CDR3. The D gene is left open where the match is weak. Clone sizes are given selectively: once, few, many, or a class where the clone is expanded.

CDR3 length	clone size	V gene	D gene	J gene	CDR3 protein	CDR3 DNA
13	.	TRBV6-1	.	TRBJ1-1	CASSLPLDTEAFF	TGTGCCAGCAGCTTACCCCTGGACACTGAAGCTTTCTTT
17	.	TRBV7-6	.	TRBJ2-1	CASSLEGGRASYNEQFF	TGTGCCAGCAGCTTAGAAGGAGGCAGGGCAAGCTACAATGAGCAGTTCTTC
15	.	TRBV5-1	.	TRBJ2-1	CASSLEGGYDNEQFF	TGCGCCAGCAGCTTAGAAGGGGGGTATGACAATGAGCAGTTCTTC
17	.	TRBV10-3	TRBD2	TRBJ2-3	CAISGLIGSGRADTQYF	TGTGCCATCAGTGGATTAATTGGAAGCGGGAGGGCAGATACGCAGTATTTT
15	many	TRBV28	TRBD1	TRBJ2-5	CASSERQGGRETQYF	TGTGCCAGCAGTGAAAGACAGGGCGGACGAGAGACCCAGTACTTC
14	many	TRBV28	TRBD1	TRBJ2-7	CASSTRQGAYEQYF	TGTGCCAGCAGCACCAGGCAGGGGGCCTACGAGCAGTACTTC
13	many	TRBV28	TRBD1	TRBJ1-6	CASSDRGNSPLHF	TGTGCCAGCAGTGACAGGGGGAATTCACCCCTCCACTTT
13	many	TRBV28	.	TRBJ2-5	CASSYSTGETQYF	TGTGCCAGCAGCTATTCTACAGGGGAGACCCAGTACTTC
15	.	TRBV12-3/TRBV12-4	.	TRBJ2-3	CASSPSYLSRDTQYF	TGTGCCAGCAGTCCATCATACCTTAGTCGGGATACGCAGTATTTT
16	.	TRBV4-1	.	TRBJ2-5	CASSKGPDGHQETQYF	TGCGCCAGCAGCAAAGGTCCGGACGGCCACCAAGAGACCCAGTACTTC
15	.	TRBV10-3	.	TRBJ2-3	CAISAGTALTDTQYF	TGTGCCATCAGTGCCGGGACCGCTCTAACAGATACGCAGTATTTT
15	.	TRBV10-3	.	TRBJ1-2	CAISVTRGLNYGYTF	TGTGCCATCAGTGTTACGAGGGGACTTAACTATGGCTACACCTTC
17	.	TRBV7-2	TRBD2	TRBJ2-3	CASSSGLGGRYTDTQYF	TGTGCCAGCAGCTCTGGTCTGGGCGGGAGGTATACAGATACGCAGTATTTT
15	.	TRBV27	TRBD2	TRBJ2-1	CASSVGDSGNDEQFF	TGTGCCAGCAGCGTAGGCGATAGCGGGAACGATGAGCAGTTCTTC
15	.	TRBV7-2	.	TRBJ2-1	CAGTLSLSSYNEQFF	TGTGCCGGCACCCTGAGTCTTAGCTCCTACAATGAGCAGTTCTTC
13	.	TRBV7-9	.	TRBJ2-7	CASGILGTYEQYF	TGTGCCAGCGGGATTCTGGGCACCTACGAGCAGTACTTC
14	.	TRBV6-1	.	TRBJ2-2	CASRLPGETGELFF	TGTGCCAGCAGGCTCCCAGGGGAGACCGGGGAGCTGTTTTTT
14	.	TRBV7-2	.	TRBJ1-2	CASIRQGSGYGYTF	TGTGCCAGCATTCGTCAGGGGTCGGGATATGGCTACACCTTC
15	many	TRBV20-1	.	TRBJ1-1	CSAIPETDMNTEAFF	TGCAGTGCTATACCTGAGACAGACATGAACACTGAAGCTTTCTTT
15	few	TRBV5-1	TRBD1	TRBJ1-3	CASSIQGTAGNTIYF	TGCGCCAGCAGCATACAGGGGACCGCTGGAAACACCATATATTTT
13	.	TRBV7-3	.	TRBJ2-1	CASSLHRDTEQFF	TGTGCCAGCAGCTTGCACAGGGATACTGAGCAGTTCTTC
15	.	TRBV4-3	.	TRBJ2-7	CASSQVKGKGYEQYF	TGCGCCAGCAGCCAAGTTAAGGGGAAGGGGTACGAGCAGTACTTC
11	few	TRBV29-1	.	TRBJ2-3	CSVSGVGTQYF	TGCAGCGTTTCAGGGGTGGGGACGCAGTATTTT
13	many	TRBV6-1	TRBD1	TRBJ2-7	CASSRDRVHEQYF	TGTGCCAGCAGTCGAGACAGGGTCCACGAGCAGTACTTC